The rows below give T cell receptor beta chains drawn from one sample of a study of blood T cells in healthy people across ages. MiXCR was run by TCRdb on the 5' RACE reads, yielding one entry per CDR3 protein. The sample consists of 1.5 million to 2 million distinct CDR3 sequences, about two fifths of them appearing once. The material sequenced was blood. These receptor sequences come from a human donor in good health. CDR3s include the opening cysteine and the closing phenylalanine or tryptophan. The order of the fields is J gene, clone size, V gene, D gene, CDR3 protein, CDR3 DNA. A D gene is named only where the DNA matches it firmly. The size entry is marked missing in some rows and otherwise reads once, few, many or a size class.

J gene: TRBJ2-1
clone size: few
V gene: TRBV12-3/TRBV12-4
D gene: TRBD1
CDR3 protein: CASSPQSQGALFF
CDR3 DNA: TGTGCCAGCAGTCCCCAGAGTCAGGGGGCTCTGTTCTTC

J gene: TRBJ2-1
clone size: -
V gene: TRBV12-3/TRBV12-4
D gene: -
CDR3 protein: CASSPHRANEQFF
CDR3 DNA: TGTGCCAGCAGTCCCCACAGGGCCAACGAGCAGTTCTTC

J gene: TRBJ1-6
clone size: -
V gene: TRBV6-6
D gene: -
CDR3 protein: CASSARQYNSPLHF
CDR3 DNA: TGTGCCAGCAGTGCTCGACAGTATAATTCACCCCTCCACTTT

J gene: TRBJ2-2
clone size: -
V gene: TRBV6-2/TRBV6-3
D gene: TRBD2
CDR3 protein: CASTKAGAQTTGELFF
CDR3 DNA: TGTGCCAGCACCAAAGCGGGGGCCCAAACCACCGGGGAGCTGTTTTTT

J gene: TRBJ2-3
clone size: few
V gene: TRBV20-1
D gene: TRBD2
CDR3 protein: CSARDSSGATTDTQYF
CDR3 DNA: TGCAGTGCTAGAGATTCCAGCGGGGCTACCACAGATACGCAGTATTTT

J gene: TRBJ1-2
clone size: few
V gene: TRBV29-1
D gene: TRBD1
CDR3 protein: CSSRDSNYGYTF
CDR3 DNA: TGCAGTTCTAGGGACAGCAACTATGGCTACACCTTC

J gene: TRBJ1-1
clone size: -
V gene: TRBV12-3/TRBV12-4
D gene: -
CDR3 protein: CASSLGGARRVNTEAFF
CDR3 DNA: TGTGCCAGCAGTTTAGGAGGGGCCCGAAGGGTGAACACTGAAGCTTTCTTT

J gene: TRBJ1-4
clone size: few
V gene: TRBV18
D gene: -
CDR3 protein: CASSPPDEKLFF
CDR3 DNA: TGTGCCAGCTCACCACCCGATGAAAAACTGTTTTTT

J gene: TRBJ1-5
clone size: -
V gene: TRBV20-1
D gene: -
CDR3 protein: CSAMGCQPQHF
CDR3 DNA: TGCAGTGCAATGGGATGCCAGCCCCAGCATTTT

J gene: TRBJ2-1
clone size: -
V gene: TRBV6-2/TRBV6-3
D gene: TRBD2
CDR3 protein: CASSWPGRGGRIPNEQFF
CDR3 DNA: TGTGCCAGCAGCTGGCCCGGGAGGGGGGGCCGCATCCCCAATGAGCAGTTCTTC

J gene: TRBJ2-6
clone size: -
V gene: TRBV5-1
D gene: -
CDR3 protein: CASSNGVSGANVLTF
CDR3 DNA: TGCGCCAGCAGCAACGGGGTCTCTGGGGCCAACGTCCTGACTTTC

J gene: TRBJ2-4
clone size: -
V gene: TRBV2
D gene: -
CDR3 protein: CASRLQVVGLEEYF
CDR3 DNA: TGTGCCAGCAGATTACAGGTGGTTGGCTTGGAAGAGTACTTC

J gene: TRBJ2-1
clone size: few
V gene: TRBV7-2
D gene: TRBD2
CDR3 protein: CASSMERGTYNEQFF
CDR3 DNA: TGTGCCAGCAGTATGGAGCGGGGGACCTACAATGAGCAGTTCTTC

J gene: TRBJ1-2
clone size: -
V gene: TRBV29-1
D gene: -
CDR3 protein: CSVGEGEGYTF
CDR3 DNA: TGCAGCGTTGGGGAGGGTGAGGGCTACACCTTC

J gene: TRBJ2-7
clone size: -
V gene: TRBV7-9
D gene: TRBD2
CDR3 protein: CASSSSGGDTYEQYF
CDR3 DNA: TGTGCCAGCAGCTCAAGCGGGGGAGATACCTACGAGCAGTACTTC

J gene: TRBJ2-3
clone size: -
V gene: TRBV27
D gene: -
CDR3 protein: CASITEGRGGRKPTDTQYF
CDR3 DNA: TGTGCCAGCATCACCGAGGGAAGGGGGGGCAGAAAACCCACAGATACGCAGTATTTT

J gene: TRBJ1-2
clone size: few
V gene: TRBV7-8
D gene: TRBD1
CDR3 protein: CASSTTGRIRNGYTF
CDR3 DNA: TGTGCCAGCAGCACGACAGGGAGGATTCGGAATGGCTACACCTTC

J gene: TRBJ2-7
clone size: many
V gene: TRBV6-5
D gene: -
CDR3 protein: CASSYSTPSSYEQYF
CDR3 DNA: TGTGCCAGCAGTTACTCCACCCCGAGCTCCTACGAGCAGTACTTC

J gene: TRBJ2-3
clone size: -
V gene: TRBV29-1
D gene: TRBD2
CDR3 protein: CTTTASGGAGGTDTQYF
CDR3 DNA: TGCACCACAACAGCTAGCGGGGGGGCCGGAGGCACAGATACGCAGTATTTT

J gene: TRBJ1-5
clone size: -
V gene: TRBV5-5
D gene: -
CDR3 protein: CASSLGVIINQPQHF
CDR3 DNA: TGTGCCAGCAGCTTGGGGGTAATAATAAATCAGCCCCAGCATTTT

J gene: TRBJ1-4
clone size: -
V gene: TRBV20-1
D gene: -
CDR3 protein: CIGGSDEKLFF
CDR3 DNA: TGCATTGGGGGTAGTGATGAAAAACTGTTTTTT

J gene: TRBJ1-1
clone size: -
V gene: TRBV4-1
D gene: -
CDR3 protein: CASSQDREGVGENTEAFF
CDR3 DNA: TGCGCCAGCAGCCAAGATAGGGAGGGGGTTGGGGAGAACACTGAAGCTTTCTTT

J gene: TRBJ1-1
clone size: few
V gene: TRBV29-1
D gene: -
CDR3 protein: CSGTGPNTEAFF
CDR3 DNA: TGCAGCGGAACGGGGCCGAACACTGAAGCTTTCTTT

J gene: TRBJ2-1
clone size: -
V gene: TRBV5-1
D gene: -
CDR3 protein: CASSSDSVWQFF
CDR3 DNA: TGCGCCAGCAGCTCCGACAGTGTCTGGCAGTTCTTC

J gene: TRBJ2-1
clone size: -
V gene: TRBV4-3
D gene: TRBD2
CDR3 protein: CASSPLAGGGEQFF
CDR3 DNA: TGCGCCAGCAGCCCACTAGCGGGGGGAGGGGAGCAGTTCTTC

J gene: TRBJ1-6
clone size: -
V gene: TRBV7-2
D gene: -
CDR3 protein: CASMPRGRDNSPPHF
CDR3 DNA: TGTGCCAGCATGCCTCGGGGACGGGATAATTCACCCCCCCACTTT

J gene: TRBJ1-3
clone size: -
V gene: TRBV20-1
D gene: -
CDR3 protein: CSASEATHSGNTIYF
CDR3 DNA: TGCAGTGCTAGCGAGGCCACTCACTCTGGAAACACCATATATTTT

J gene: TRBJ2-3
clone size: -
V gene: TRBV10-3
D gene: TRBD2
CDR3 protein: CAINEERGATDTQYF
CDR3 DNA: TGTGCCATCAATGAGGAGCGGGGGGCCACAGATACGCAGTATTTT

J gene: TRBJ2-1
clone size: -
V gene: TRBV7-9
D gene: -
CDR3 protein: CASSLATSNPYNEQFF
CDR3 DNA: TGTGCCAGCAGCTTAGCGACTAGTAACCCCTACAATGAGCAGTTCTTC

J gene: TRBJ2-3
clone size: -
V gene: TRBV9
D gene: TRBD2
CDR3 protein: CASSVDLASGGSTDTQYF
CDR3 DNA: TGTGCCAGCAGCGTGGACCTCGCTAGCGGGGGTAGCACAGATACGCAGTATTTT

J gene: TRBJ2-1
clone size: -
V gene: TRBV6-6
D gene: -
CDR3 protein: CTSSRRGYYNEQFF
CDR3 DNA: TGTACCAGCAGTCGCCGGGGGTACTACAATGAGCAGTTCTTC

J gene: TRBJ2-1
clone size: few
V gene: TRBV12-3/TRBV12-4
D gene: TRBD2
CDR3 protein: CASTSGGHFGFF
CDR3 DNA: TGTGCCAGCACAAGCGGGGGGCATTTTGGGTTCTTC

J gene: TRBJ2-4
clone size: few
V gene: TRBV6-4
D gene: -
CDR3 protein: CASSGAITGIQYF
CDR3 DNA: TGTGCCAGCAGTGGGGCCATCACTGGCATTCAGTACTTC

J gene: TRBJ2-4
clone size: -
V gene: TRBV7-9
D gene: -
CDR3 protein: CASSLDFREPQYF
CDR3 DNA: TGTGCCAGCAGCTTAGATTTCCGCGAACCCCAGTACTTC

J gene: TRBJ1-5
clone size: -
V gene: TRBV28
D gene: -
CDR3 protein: CASSLEGEWQPQHF
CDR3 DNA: TGTGCCAGCAGTTTGGAAGGGGAATGGCAGCCCCAGCATTTT

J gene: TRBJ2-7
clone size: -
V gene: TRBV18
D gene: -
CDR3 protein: CASSQSRVGAGNEQYF
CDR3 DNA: TGTGCCAGCTCACAAAGCCGGGTAGGGGCTGGCAACGAGCAGTACTTC

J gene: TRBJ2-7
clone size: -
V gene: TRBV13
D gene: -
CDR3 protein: CASSLNLWYEQYF
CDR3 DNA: TGTGCCAGCAGCTTAAACCTCTGGTACGAGCAGTACTTC

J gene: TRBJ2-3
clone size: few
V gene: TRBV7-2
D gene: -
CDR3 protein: CASSPGMASTDTQYF
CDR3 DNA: TGTGCCAGCAGCCCGGGTATGGCTAGCACAGATACGCAGTATTTT

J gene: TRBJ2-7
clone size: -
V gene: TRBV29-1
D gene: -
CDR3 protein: CSVDVEGTSCEQYF
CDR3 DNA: TGCAGCGTTGACGTCGAGGGCACTTCCTGCGAGCAGTACTTC

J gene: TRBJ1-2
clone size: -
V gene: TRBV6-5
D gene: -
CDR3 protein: CASSFQTGATYGYTF
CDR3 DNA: TGTGCCAGCAGTTTCCAGACGGGAGCGACCTATGGCTACACCTTC

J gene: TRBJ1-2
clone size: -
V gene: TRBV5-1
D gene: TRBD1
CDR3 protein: CASSLVAGGDDGYTF
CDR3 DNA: TGCGCCAGCAGCTTGGTGGCAGGGGGGGACGATGGCTACACCTTC

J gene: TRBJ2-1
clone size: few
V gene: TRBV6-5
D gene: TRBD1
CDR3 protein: CASRRGTGNNEQFF
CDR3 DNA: TGTGCCAGCCGCAGGGGGACAGGTAACAATGAGCAGTTCTTC

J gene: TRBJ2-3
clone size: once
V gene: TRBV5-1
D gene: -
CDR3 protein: CASSLGRTVDTDTQYF
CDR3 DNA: TGCGCCAGCAGCTTAGGTCGGACGGTCGACACAGATACGCAGTATTTT

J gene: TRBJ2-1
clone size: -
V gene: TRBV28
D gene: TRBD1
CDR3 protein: CASRKKGANEQFF
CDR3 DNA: TGTGCCAGCAGGAAAAAGGGGGCTAATGAGCAGTTCTTC